This is a list of T cell receptor beta chains from one sample in a study of T cell repertoires and Cas9 in healthy adults. Generated by immunoSEQ multiplex PCR, the TCRdb table keeps only in-frame clones and is missing some. The sample contains tens of thousands of clones, roughly nine tenths of which appear only once. Material: CD4+ effector T cells (CD127+, CD25-, CD137-, CD154-) from PBMCs; culture status not recorded. The receptor source for this set is a human donor in good health. Both conserved end residues are part of each CDR3. D genes are given only for firm matches. Clone size is given for some rows only: seen once, a few or many times, or a class if the clone is expanded.

v_call: TRBV6-4; j_call: TRBJ1-2; clone_size: -; d_call: TRBD1; cdr3_nt: TGTGCCAGCAGTGAAGACAGGGGAGGTCGTGGCTACACCTTC; cdr3_aa: CASSEDRGGRGYTF
v_call: TRBV5-7; j_call: TRBJ1-2; clone_size: -; d_call: TRBD1; cdr3_nt: TGTGCCAGCCGCCCCGGACAGGGGGACGGCTACACCTTC; cdr3_aa: CASRPGQGDGYTF
v_call: TRBV5-1; j_call: TRBJ2-1; clone_size: -; d_call: TRBD1; cdr3_nt: TGCGCCAGCAGCTACCGGACAGGGAGCTCCTACAATGAGCAGTTCTTC; cdr3_aa: CASSYRTGSSYNEQFF
v_call: TRBV28; j_call: TRBJ1-2; clone_size: -; d_call: -; cdr3_nt: TGTGCCAGCAGTTTGAGGAACTATGGCTACACCTTC; cdr3_aa: CASSLRNYGYTF
v_call: TRBV2; j_call: TRBJ1-1; clone_size: -; d_call: -; cdr3_nt: TGTGCCAGCAGTGAGGGGGTTGGAGACACTGAAGCTTTCTTT; cdr3_aa: CASSEGVGDTEAFF
v_call: TRBV10-2; j_call: TRBJ2-7; clone_size: once; d_call: TRBD1; cdr3_nt: TGCGCCAGCAGCCTAATCCCGGGACAGGGGTCCTACGAGCAGTACTTC; cdr3_aa: CASSLIPGQGSYEQYF
v_call: TRBV6-6; j_call: TRBJ2-1; clone_size: -; d_call: -; cdr3_nt: TGTGCCAGCAGTGCCAGAGGGGGGTACTCCTACAATGAGCAGTTCTTC; cdr3_aa: CASSARGGYSYNEQFF
v_call: TRBV7-2; j_call: TRBJ2-2; clone_size: -; d_call: TRBD2; cdr3_nt: TGTGCCAGCAGCTTCCTGGGGCTAGCGGACCTCACCGGGGAGCTGTTTTTT; cdr3_aa: CASSFLGLADLTGELFF
v_call: TRBV5-1; j_call: TRBJ1-2; clone_size: -; d_call: TRBD1; cdr3_nt: TGCGCCAGCAGCTTGGGACAGGGGGCGTTAGGCTACACCTTC; cdr3_aa: CASSLGQGALGYTF
v_call: TRBV6-6; j_call: TRBJ1-1; clone_size: -; d_call: TRBD1; cdr3_nt: TGTGCCAGCAGTTATAACAGGGGGCCCGACACTGAAGCTTTCTTT; cdr3_aa: CASSYNRGPDTEAFF
v_call: TRBV4-1; j_call: TRBJ2-1; clone_size: -; d_call: -; cdr3_nt: TGCGCCAGCAGCCAATACAATGAGCAGTTCTTC; cdr3_aa: CASSQYNEQFF
v_call: TRBV6-5; j_call: TRBJ2-3; clone_size: -; d_call: TRBD2; cdr3_nt: TGTGCCAGCAGTTACTCCCCGACTAGCGGGGATACGCAGTATTTT; cdr3_aa: CASSYSPTSGDTQYF
v_call: TRBV19; j_call: TRBJ1-5; clone_size: few; d_call: -; cdr3_nt: TGTGCCAGTAGTATAGAGGAAGGGAGAAATCAGCCCCAGCATTTT; cdr3_aa: CASSIEEGRNQPQHF
v_call: TRBV6-5; j_call: TRBJ2-7; clone_size: -; d_call: -; cdr3_nt: TGTGCCAGCAGTGAAGGGGAGATTTACGAGCAGTACTTC; cdr3_aa: CASSEGEIYEQYF
v_call: TRBV25-1; j_call: TRBJ1-2; clone_size: -; d_call: -; cdr3_nt: TGTGCCAGCAGTGAATCCGTAGCGGCGGGGGGCTACACCTTC; cdr3_aa: CASSESVAAGGYTF
v_call: TRBV10-1; j_call: TRBJ2-7; clone_size: -; d_call: TRBD1; cdr3_nt: TGCGCCAGCTCCGGACAGGGCCAGGTCGAGCAGTACTTC; cdr3_aa: CASSGQGQVEQYF
v_call: TRBV6-5; j_call: TRBJ2-5; clone_size: -; d_call: -; cdr3_nt: TGTGCCAGCAGTTACAGTGGGGGCCGGGGGCAAGAGACCCAGTACTTC; cdr3_aa: CASSYSGGRGQETQYF
v_call: TRBV30; j_call: TRBJ1-1; clone_size: -; d_call: TRBD1; cdr3_nt: TGTGCCTGGAGTGCCCGGGACAGGGGATCCGGGGCTGAAGCTTTCTTT; cdr3_aa: CAWSARDRGSGAEAFF
v_call: TRBV19; j_call: TRBJ2-7; clone_size: -; d_call: TRBD1; cdr3_nt: TGTGCCAGTAGTAAGGGGGCGGGCAACTCCTACGAGCAGTACTTC; cdr3_aa: CASSKGAGNSYEQYF
v_call: TRBV19; j_call: TRBJ1-5; clone_size: -; d_call: -; cdr3_nt: TGTGCCAGTAGTACCGTAAAGAATCAGCCCCAGCATTTT; cdr3_aa: CASSTVKNQPQHF
v_call: TRBV29-1; j_call: TRBJ2-3; clone_size: -; d_call: -; cdr3_nt: TGCAGCGTTGTTCATAACACAGATACGCAGTATTTT; cdr3_aa: CSVVHNTDTQYF
v_call: TRBV7-3; j_call: TRBJ2-3; clone_size: -; d_call: -; cdr3_nt: TGTGCCAGCAGTCTCAGATGGGGTGCAGATACGCAGTATTTT; cdr3_aa: CASSLRWGADTQYF
v_call: TRBV2; j_call: TRBJ1-3; clone_size: -; d_call: -; cdr3_nt: TGTGCCAGCAGTGATCTTCGGGGTTCTGGAAACACCATATATTTT; cdr3_aa: CASSDLRGSGNTIYF
v_call: TRBV4-1; j_call: TRBJ1-4; clone_size: once; d_call: -; cdr3_nt: TGCGCCAGCAGCCCCAAGTGGCCTGAAAGGCTGTTTTTT; cdr3_aa: CASSPKWPERLFF
v_call: TRBV6-1; j_call: TRBJ2-3; clone_size: -; d_call: TRBD1; cdr3_nt: TGTGCCAGCAGTGGACAGGGGGTCTCAGATACGCAGTATTTT; cdr3_aa: CASSGQGVSDTQYF
v_call: TRBV7-6; j_call: TRBJ1-5; clone_size: -; d_call: -; cdr3_nt: TGTGCCAGCAGCTTAGCGATCGGGAATCAGCCCCAGCATTTT; cdr3_aa: CASSLAIGNQPQHF
v_call: TRBV7-2; j_call: TRBJ1-3; clone_size: few; d_call: TRBD1; cdr3_nt: TGTGCCAGCAGCAGACAGGGGGCGCCAGGAAACACCATATATTTT; cdr3_aa: CASSRQGAPGNTIYF
v_call: TRBV10-3; j_call: TRBJ1-2; clone_size: -; d_call: -; cdr3_nt: TGTGCCATCAGTGGGCCCCGGGACGGTGCCTATGGCTACACCTTC; cdr3_aa: CAISGPRDGAYGYTF
v_call: TRBV5-4; j_call: TRBJ2-5; clone_size: -; d_call: TRBD2; cdr3_nt: TGTGCCAGCAGCTTAATGGGTAGCGGGCCGCAAGAGACCCAGTACTTC; cdr3_aa: CASSLMGSGPQETQYF
v_call: TRBV6-6; j_call: TRBJ2-7; clone_size: -; d_call: -; cdr3_nt: TGTGCCAGCAGTTACTCGCAGGGACAAGCCTACGAGCAGTACTTC; cdr3_aa: CASSYSQGQAYEQYF
v_call: TRBV9; j_call: TRBJ2-5; clone_size: -; d_call: TRBD2; cdr3_nt: TGTGCCAGCAGCGTAGGGGGTCTAGCGGGAGAAGAGACCCAGTACTTC; cdr3_aa: CASSVGGLAGEETQYF
v_call: TRBV7-7; j_call: TRBJ1-1; clone_size: few; d_call: -; cdr3_nt: TGTGCTAGCAGCTTAGCACAGCACACTGAAGCTTTCTTT; cdr3_aa: CASSLAQHTEAFF
v_call: TRBV7-9; j_call: TRBJ2-7; clone_size: -; d_call: TRBD1; cdr3_nt: TGTGCCAGCAGCCCGGGACAGGGGAAATACGAGCAGTACTTC; cdr3_aa: CASSPGQGKYEQYF
v_call: TRBV28; j_call: TRBJ1-1; clone_size: -; d_call: TRBD1; cdr3_nt: TGTGCCAGCAGTCCAACAGGGGGCGGAGATTACACTGAAGCTTTCTTT; cdr3_aa: CASSPTGGGDYTEAFF
v_call: TRBV6-6; j_call: TRBJ2-2; clone_size: -; d_call: TRBD1; cdr3_nt: TGTGCCACGACCACAGGGGGCTCCCCCGGGGAGCTGTTTTTT; cdr3_aa: CATTTGGSPGELFF
v_call: TRBV7-9; j_call: TRBJ1-1; clone_size: -; d_call: -; cdr3_nt: TGTGCCAGCAGCCCGATGGTGGTGAACACTGAAGCTTTCTTT; cdr3_aa: CASSPMVVNTEAFF
v_call: TRBV5-1; j_call: TRBJ1-2; clone_size: -; d_call: -; cdr3_nt: TGCGCCAGCAGCTTGGTTGGGGGGACATCCTATGGCTACACCTTC; cdr3_aa: CASSLVGGTSYGYTF
v_call: TRBV5-1; j_call: TRBJ1-2; clone_size: -; d_call: -; cdr3_nt: TGCGCCAGCAGCTTGGACTTGGAGGGCTACACCTTC; cdr3_aa: CASSLDLEGYTF
v_call: TRBV18; j_call: TRBJ2-1; clone_size: -; d_call: TRBD2; cdr3_nt: TGTGCCAGCAGCTCAGCGGGAGGCAGTAATGAGCAGTTCTTC; cdr3_aa: CASSSAGGSNEQFF
v_call: TRBV2; j_call: TRBJ1-4; clone_size: -; d_call: -; cdr3_nt: TGTGCCAGCAGTGACGGAGTAACTGAAAAACTGTTTTTT; cdr3_aa: CASSDGVTEKLFF